The 27 T cell receptor beta chains in this list originate from one sample, sequenced in a study of untreated major depressive disorder. Some clones are missing from TCRdb's copy, which holds only in-frame ones; the method was immunoSEQ multiplex PCR. The sample holds approximately 20,000 clones, more than 70% seen once. The source material was CD4+ T cells from PBMCs. The receptors shown here come from a woman in her 30s in good health.

This chain connects TRBV7-3 to TRBJ1-1, with D unresolved. From germline, CDR1 is SGHTA and CDR2 FQGTGA. Deletions cut 4 bases from V and 1 base from J, with 10 bases between. This CDR3 region has 14 residues. This CDR3 is CASSSKVGNTEAFF. The CDR3 DNA reads TGTGCCAGCAGCTCGAAGGTGGGGAACACTGAAGCTTTCTTT.

The CDR3 reads CASSPPYQETQYF. Written as DNA, the CDR3 is TGTGCCAGCAGCCCCCCGTACCAAGAGACCCAGTACTTC. The V gene is TRBV7-2, the J gene TRBJ2-5; D call uncertain. Trimming pared 5 bases from V and 0 bases from J, leaving 7 bases between. Germline V gene data show CDR1 as SGHTA and CDR2 as FQGNSA. The CDR3 has 13 residues.

This sequence joins TRBV30 and TRBJ1-5; unclear D gene. The V gene lost 2 bases and the J gene lost 5 bases, with 13 bases spanning the gap. The CDR3 covers 14 residues. The germline gives CDR1 GTSNPN, CDR2 SVGIG (reference sequence). The chain's CDR3 is CAWSIANGDQPQHF. In DNA, the CDR3 is TGTGCCTGGAGTATAGCCAACGGGGATCAGCCCCAGCATTTT. The whole variable domain, remainder taken from reference TRBV30 and TRBJ1-5, is SQTIHQWPATLVQPVGSPLSLECTVEGTSNPNLYWYRQAAGRGLQLLFYSVGIGQISSEVPQNLSASRPQDRQFILSSKKLLLSDSGFYLCAWSIANGDQPQHFGDGTRLSIL.

This chain connects TRBV7-3 to TRBJ2-5, with 8 bases fitting TRBD2. The V and J ends lost 2 bases and 4 bases, in that order; junction bases with no gene match: 3. The CDR3 consists of 14 residues. Germline assignment: CDR1 SGHTA and CDR2 FQGTGA. CDR3: CASSLGLAGETQYF. Here the CDR3 DNA reads TGTGCCAGCAGCTTAGGTCTAGCGGGAGAGACCCAGTACTTC.

J is TRBJ1-2 and V is TRBV10-3; weak D call: TRBD1 (6 bases). The CDR3 sequence is 15 residues long. Trimming removed 8 bases at V and 0 bases at J, with 16 bases between. CDR1 and CDR2 (germline): ENHRY, SYGVKD. CDR3 loop: CAIATWDTSNYGYTF. CDR3 nucleotide sequence: TGTGCCATCGCAACATGGGACACCTCTAACTATGGCTACACCTTC.

V and J are TRBV5-4 and TRBJ1-2; TRBD1 is a possible D gene (5 bases). CDR3 length equals 14 residues. Germline V gives CDR1 SGHNT, CDR2 YYREEE (reference sequence). Between the trimmed V and J ends, which lost 0 bases and 7 bases, there was a span of 13 bases. CDR3 protein: CASSLVQEFRGYTF. CDR3 nucleotide sequence: TGTGCCAGCAGCTTGGTACAGGAATTTCGTGGCTACACCTTC.

The rearrangement uses TRBV5-1 and TRBJ2-1; no firm D call. Per germline, CDR1 SGHRS and CDR2 YFSETQ. V shed 3 bases and J shed 0 bases, with 10 bases lying between them. The CDR3 sequence is 15 residues long. The CDR3 spells CASSSTTSSYNEQFF. The CDR3 DNA is TGCGCCAGCAGCTCGACCACCAGCTCCTACAATGAGCAGTTCTTC.

The chain is built from TRBV7-2 and TRBJ2-7; D is possibly TRBD2 (8 bases). Trimming pared 3 bases from V and 6 bases from J, leaving 18 bases between. The CDR3 contains 15 residues. Germline V gene data show CDR1 as SGHTA and CDR2 as FQGNSA. The CDR3 sequence: CASSFMPTGTSEQYF. As DNA, the CDR3 is TGTGCCAGCAGCTTTATGCCGACAGGGACTAGCGAGCAGTACTTC.

This chain links TRBV28 with TRBJ2-7; 7 positions match TRBD2. Trimming cost V 8 bases and J 5 bases; bases outside gene matches: 9. CDR3 size: 13 residues. CDR1 is MDHEN and CDR2 is SYDVKM in the germline V gene. Here the CDR3 reads CASPPASGDEQYF. As DNA, the CDR3 is TGTGCCAGCCCCCCGGCTAGCGGAGACGAGCAGTACTTC.

This sequence joins TRBV28 and TRBJ2-1; D is ambiguous. The CDR3 loop spans 12 amino acids. Germline CDR1 is MDHEN and CDR2 is SYDVKM. The V and J ends lost 7 bases and 2 bases respectively, with 6 bases between them. DNA for the CDR3: TGTGCCAGCACATCGGCCTACAATGAGCAGTTCTTC. It yields the protein CASTSAYNEQFF.

The CDR3: CASSALPQAGELFF. The DNA for the CDR3 is TGTGCCAGCAGTGCCCTACCCCAGGCCGGGGAGCTGTTTTTT. This rearrangement joins TRBV2 to TRBJ2-2; no firm D call. Germline CDR1 and CDR2: SNHLY and FYNNEI. Trimming left V 4 bases short and J 6 bases short, with 12 bases between. CDR3 length: 14 amino acids.

The V call is TRBV4-1, the J call TRBJ2-7, with TRBD2 matching over 8 bases. The germline gives CDR1 MGHRA, CDR2 YSYEKL. The CDR3 is made up of 14 amino acids. J lost 5 bases, V lost 4 bases, and 7 bases had no gene match. CDR3 nucleotide sequence: TGCGCCAGCAGCCTTGAGCGGGAGTACCACGAGCAGTACTTC. Its protein product is CASSLEREYHEQYF.

The V call is TRBV4-1, the J call TRBJ1-4; D is possibly TRBD1 (5 bases). The CDR3 sequence is 15 residues long. The V and J ends lost 2 bases and 6 bases respectively, with 13 bases between them. CDR1 and CDR2 (germline): MGHRA, YSYEKL. The CDR3 spells CASSQPLGEDEKLFF. In DNA form, the CDR3 reads TGCGCCAGCAGCCAACCCCTGGGGGAGGATGAAAAACTGTTTTTT.

This sequence joins TRBV5-1 and TRBJ2-5; 8 nucleotides agree with TRBD2. There are 14 residues in the CDR3. V lost 5 bases, J lost 5 bases, and 8 bases stayed unmatched. Per the germline V gene, CDR1 is SGHRS and CDR2 is YFSETQ. DNA for the CDR3: TGCGCCAGCAGTGCAGCGGGAGCCGGGGAGACCCAGTACTTC. Protein sequence: CASSAAGAGETQYF.

The V gene is TRBV6-5, the J gene TRBJ2-3; D is ambiguous. The CDR3 sequence is 12 residues long. Trimming took 6 bases from V and 10 from J, leaving 14 bases between them. CDR1 and CDR2 from the germline V gene are MNHEY and SVGAGI. The CDR3 loop is CASSDPPLAQYF. Written as DNA, the CDR3 is TGTGCCAGCAGCGACCCCCCATTAGCGCAGTATTTT.

As DNA, the CDR3 is TGTGCCAGCAGCTTGAGAGGGAGCCGCGAGTACGAGCAGTACTTC. It encodes CASSLRGSREYEQYF. This chain connects TRBV5-4 to TRBJ2-7, with D perhaps TRBD2 (5 bases). Germline loops: CDR1 SGHNT, CDR2 YYREEE (reference sequence). This CDR3 is 15 amino acids long. Trimming took 1 base from V and 4 from J, leaving 15 bases between them.

This clone was seen just once. This rearrangement joins TRBV29-1 to TRBJ2-5; D is unclear. The CDR3 runs to 13 residues. The V gene's germline CDR1 is SQVTM and CDR2 ANQGSEA. Trimming took off 0 bases at V and 5 bases at J, with 10 bases between the two ends. The DNA for the CDR3 is TGCAGCGTTGAAGAATCTTCTCGGGAGACCCAGTACTTC. Its protein product is CSVEESSRETQYF.

J is TRBJ2-3 and V is TRBV6-5; 7 nucleotides agree with TRBD1. The length of the CDR3 is 15 residues. The germline V gene has CDR1 MNHEY and CDR2 SVGAGI. With 6 bases clipped from V and 2 bases from J, the junction kept 8 bases outside the gene matches. CDR3 in amino acids: CASRMTGTPTDTQYF. As DNA, the CDR3 is TGTGCCAGCAGGATGACAGGGACCCCCACAGATACGCAGTATTTT.

The chain combines TRBV5-1 with TRBJ2-7; no clear D. The V and J ends lost 0 bases and 3 bases respectively, with 7 bases between them. This CDR3 has 13 amino acids. Per germline, CDR1 SGHRS and CDR2 YFSETQ. The CDR3 DNA reads as TGCGCCAGCAGCTTGGACACCATCTACGAGCAGTACTTC. Translated, it gives CASSLDTIYEQYF.

The CDR3 DNA follows: TGTGCCAGCTCACCAACGGGACAGGGGAATGAAAAACTGTTTTTT. Amino acid sequence: CASSPTGQGNEKLFF. The rearrangement links TRBV18 to TRBJ1-4, with 10 bases aligning to TRBD1. This CDR3 has 15 residues. The V and J ends lost 2 bases and 5 bases, in that order; junction bases with no gene match: 2. Looked up from germline, CDR1 is KGHSH and CDR2 is LQKENI.

This chain uses TRBV7-9 with TRBJ2-1; 7 bases are shared with TRBD2. V shed 5 bases and J 3 bases; nucleotides not matched to a gene: 10. Germline values: CDR1 SEHNR, CDR2 FQNEAQ (reference sequence). This CDR3 spans 16 amino acids. CDR3 DNA: TGTGCCAGCAGCCCCCGAAGGGCTAGCGGCTACAATGAGCAGTTCTTC. This codes for CASSPRRASGYNEQFF.

The chain carries TRBV5-1 and TRBJ2-5, with D perhaps TRBD1 or TRBD2 (5 bases each). Germline values: CDR1 SGHRS, CDR2 YFSETQ. The CDR3 runs 15 residues. The V end lost 0 bases, the J end lost 4 bases, and 13 bases lay between the germline ends. The CDR3 region is CASSLGGMNGETQYF. CDR3 nucleotides: TGCGCCAGCAGCTTGGGGGGGATGAATGGAGAGACCCAGTACTTC. The variable domain in full, with the rest retrieved from reference TRBV5-1 and TRBJ2-5, is KAGVTQTPRYLIKTRGQQVTLSCSPISGHRSVSWYQQTPGQGLQFLFEYFSETQRNKGNFPGRFSGRQFSNSRSEMNVSTLELGDSALYLCASSLGGMNGETQYFGPGTRLLVL.

The chain employs TRBV28 and TRBJ1-2; D is possibly TRBD1 (5 bases). Trimming took off 3 bases at V and 3 bases at J, with 11 bases between the two ends. Germline V gene lookup returns CDR1 MDHEN and CDR2 SYDVKM. The CDR3 is 14 amino acids. In DNA, the CDR3 is TGTGCCAGCAGTTTCTCAGGGCTTGACTATGGCTACACCTTC. Residues: CASSFSGLDYGYTF.

V gene TRBV10-3 combines with J gene TRBJ1-1, with D perhaps TRBD1 (5 bases). The V gene's germline CDR1 is ENHRY and CDR2 SYGVKD. The CDR3 loop spans 14 amino acids. V lost 0 bases to trimming and J lost 4 bases, with 9 bases between them. The CDR3 loop is CAISESGGGTEAFF. Written as DNA, the CDR3 is TGTGCCATCAGTGAGTCCGGGGGAGGCACTGAAGCTTTCTTT.

J is TRBJ1-3 and V is TRBV28; TRBD1 is a possible D gene (5 bases). V shed 7 bases and J shed 1 base, with 17 bases lying between them. Per germline, CDR1 MDHEN and CDR2 SYDVKM. This CDR3 is built from 16 residues. CDR3 DNA sequence: TGTGCCAGCACCTCCCCCGGGGGGTTATCTGGAAACACCATATATTTT. It yields the protein CASTSPGGLSGNTIYF.

The rearrangement links TRBV28 to TRBJ2-7; weak D call: TRBD2 (5 bases). Per germline, CDR1 MDHEN and CDR2 SYDVKM. The CDR3 runs 14 residues. Trimming removed 3 bases from V and 7 bases from J, with 16 bases in between. Here the CDR3 reads CASSFEGRAREQYF. The CDR3 coding sequence is TGTGCCAGCAGTTTCGAAGGGAGAGCTAGGGAGCAGTACTTC.

CDR3 amino acids: CASSLSRGYGYTF. The CDR3 DNA reads as TGTGCCAGCAGTTTGTCGAGAGGCTATGGCTACACCTTC. The chain links TRBV28 to TRBJ1-2; D gene ambiguous. Between the trimmed V and J ends, which lost 3 bases and 4 bases, there was a span of 9 bases. Germline V gene sequence: CDR1 MDHEN, CDR2 SYDVKM. The CDR3 is made up of 13 amino acids.